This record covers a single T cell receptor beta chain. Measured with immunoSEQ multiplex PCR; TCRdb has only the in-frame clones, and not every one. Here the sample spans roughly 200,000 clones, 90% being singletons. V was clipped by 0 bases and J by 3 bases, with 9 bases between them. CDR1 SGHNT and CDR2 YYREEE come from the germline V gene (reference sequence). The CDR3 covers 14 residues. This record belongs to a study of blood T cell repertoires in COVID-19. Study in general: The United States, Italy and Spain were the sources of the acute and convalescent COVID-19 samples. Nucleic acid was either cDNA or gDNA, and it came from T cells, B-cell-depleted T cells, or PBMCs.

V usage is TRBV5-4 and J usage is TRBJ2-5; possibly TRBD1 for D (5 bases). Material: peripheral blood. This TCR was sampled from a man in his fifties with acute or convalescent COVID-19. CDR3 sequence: CASSLGSREETQYF. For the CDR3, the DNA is TGTGCCAGCAGCTTGGGTAGCAGGGAAGAGACCCAGTACTTC.